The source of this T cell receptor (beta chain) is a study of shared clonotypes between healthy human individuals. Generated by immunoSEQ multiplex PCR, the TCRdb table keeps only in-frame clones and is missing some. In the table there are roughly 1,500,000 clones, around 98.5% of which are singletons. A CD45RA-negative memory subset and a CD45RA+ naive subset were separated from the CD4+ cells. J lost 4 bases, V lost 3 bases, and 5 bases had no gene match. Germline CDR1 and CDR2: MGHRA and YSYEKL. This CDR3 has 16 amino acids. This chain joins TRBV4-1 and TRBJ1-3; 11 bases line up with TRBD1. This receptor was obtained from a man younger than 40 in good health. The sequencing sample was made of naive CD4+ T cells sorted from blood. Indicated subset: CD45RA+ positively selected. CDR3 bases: TGCGCCAGCAGCCAGGACAGGGGGCTGTGGGGAAACACCATATATTTT. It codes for CASSQDRGLWGNTIYF.